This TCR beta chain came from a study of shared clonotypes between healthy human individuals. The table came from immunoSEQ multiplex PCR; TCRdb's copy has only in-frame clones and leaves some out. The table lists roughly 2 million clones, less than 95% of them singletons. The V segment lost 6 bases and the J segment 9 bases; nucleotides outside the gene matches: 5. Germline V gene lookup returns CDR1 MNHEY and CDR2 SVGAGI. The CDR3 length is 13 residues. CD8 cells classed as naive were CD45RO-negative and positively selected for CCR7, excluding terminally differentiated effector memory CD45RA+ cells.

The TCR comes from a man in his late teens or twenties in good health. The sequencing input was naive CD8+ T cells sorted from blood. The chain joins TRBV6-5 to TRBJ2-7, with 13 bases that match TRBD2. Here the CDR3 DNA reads TGTGCCAGCAGCGGACTAGCGGGGGAGCCGCAGTACTTC. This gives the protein CASSGLAGEPQYF.